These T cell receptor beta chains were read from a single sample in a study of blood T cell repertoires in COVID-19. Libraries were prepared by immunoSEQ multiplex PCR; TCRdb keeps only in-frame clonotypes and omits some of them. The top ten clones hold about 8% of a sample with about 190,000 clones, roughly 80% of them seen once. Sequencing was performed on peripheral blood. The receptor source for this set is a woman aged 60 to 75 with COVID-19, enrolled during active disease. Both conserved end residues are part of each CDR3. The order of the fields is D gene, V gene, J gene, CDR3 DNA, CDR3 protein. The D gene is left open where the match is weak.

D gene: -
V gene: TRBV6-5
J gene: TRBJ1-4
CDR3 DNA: TGTGCCAGCAGTTATTTAACAGTCGGCAGTCGGGAAAAACTGTTTTTT
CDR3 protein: CASSYLTVGSREKLFF

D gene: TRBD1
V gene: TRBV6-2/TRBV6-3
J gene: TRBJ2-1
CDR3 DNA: TGTGCCAGCAGCCGCCGGACAGGGGGCTTCTATGAGCAGTTCTTC
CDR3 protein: CASSRRTGGFYEQFF

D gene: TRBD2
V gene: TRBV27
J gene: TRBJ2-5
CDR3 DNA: TGTGCCAGCAGTTTATCCCTGCTAGCGGGAGATGAGACCCAGTACTTC
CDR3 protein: CASSLSLLAGDETQYF

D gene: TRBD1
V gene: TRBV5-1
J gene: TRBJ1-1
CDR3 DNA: TGCGCCAGCAGCTTAGACAGGGGTACTGAAGCTTTCTTT
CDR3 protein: CASSLDRGTEAFF

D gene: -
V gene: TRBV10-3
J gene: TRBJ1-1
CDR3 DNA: TGTGCCATCAGTGAGTCGGGGGGGCGGAAGAACACTGAAGCTTTCTTT
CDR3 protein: CAISESGGRKNTEAFF

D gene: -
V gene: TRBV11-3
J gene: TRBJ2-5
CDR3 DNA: TGTGCCAGCAGCTTAGAGGTGGGGCAGACCCAGTACTTC
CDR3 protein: CASSLEVGQTQYF

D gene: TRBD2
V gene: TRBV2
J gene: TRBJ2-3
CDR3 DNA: TGTGCCAGCCGGGGGGGCGGCACAGATACGCAGTATTTT
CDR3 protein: CASRGGGTDTQYF

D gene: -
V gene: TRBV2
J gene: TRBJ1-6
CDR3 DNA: TGTGCCAGCAGTGAGAGCCGACCCCTCCACTTT
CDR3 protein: CASSESRPLHF

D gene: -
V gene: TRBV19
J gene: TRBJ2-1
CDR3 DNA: TGTGCCAGTAGTCGGGGAAACGTCGGGTTTGAGCAGTTCTTC
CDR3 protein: CASSRGNVGFEQFF

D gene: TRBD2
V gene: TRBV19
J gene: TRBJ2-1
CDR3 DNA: TGTGCCAGTAGTACGACCCTTCTAGCGGGGGGGCACTACAATGAGCAGTTCTTC
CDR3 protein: CASSTTLLAGGHYNEQFF

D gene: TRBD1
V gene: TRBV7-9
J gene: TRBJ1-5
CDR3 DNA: TGTGCCAGCAGCCCCTCGACAGGGGATCAGCCCCAGCATTTT
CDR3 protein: CASSPSTGDQPQHF

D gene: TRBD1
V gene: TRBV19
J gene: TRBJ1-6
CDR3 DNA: TGTGCCAGTAGTAGCCCGACAGGGGGGGGTTCACCCCTCCACTTT
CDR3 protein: CASSSPTGGGSPLHF

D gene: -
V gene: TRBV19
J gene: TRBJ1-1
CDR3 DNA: TGTGCCAGCGATGGGGGGGGAAACACTGAAGCTTTCTTT
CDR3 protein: CASDGGGNTEAFF

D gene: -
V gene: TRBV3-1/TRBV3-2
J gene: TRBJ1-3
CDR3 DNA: TGTGCCAGCAGCCGCGGGGGCGGAAACACCATATATTTT
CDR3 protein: CASSRGGGNTIYF